This T cell receptor (beta chain) appears in the sequencing data of a study of CD8+CD57+ T cells in acquired aplastic anemia. General study points: There were 25 to 30 CD8+ CDR3 sequences that occurred in both patients and controls.

The table lists this clonotype with a few counts. Its matching antigen is unknown. CDR3 and TCR beta VDJ profiling relied on genomic DNA as the template. Each CDR3 protein gets one entry after TCRdb re-called the reads with MiXCR. The table includes around 210,000 distinct CDR3 sequences, approximately 60% detected once. Patients who underwent sequencing had shown CD8+CD57+ cell expansion by flow cytometry. In all patients, the disease was severe acquired aplastic anemia. The CDR3 is 16 residues long. After removal of 10 bases from V and 1 base from J, the junction contained 12 bases not matched to a gene. The germline V gene encodes CDR1 SGHVS and CDR2 FQNEAQ.

The rearrangement joins TRBV7-8 to TRBJ2-5, with 10 bases lining up with TRBD2. Sequenced material: sorted CD4+, CD8+, or CD8+CD57+ T cells (not recorded which) from PBMCs. This TCR came from a human donor with aplastic anemia. The CDR3 region is CAIPIGSGGTQETQYF. Here the CDR3 DNA reads TGTGCCATCCCGATAGGTAGCGGGGGGACCCAAGAGACCCAGTACTTC.